This TCR beta chain was sequenced in a study of cytomegalovirus exposure and HLA in healthy donors. Study summary: The 500 to 750 first-cohort repertoires and the 95 to 150 validation repertoires shared the same platform, a later analysis reported.

The study drew the donors from its roughly 130-subject validation cohort, separate from the roughly 670-subject first cohort. Germline V gene lookup returns CDR1 KGHSH and CDR2 LQKENI. V shed 1 base and J 3 bases; nucleotides not matched to a gene: 0. There are 13 residues in the CDR3. Notes on the study in general: Generally TCR sequences proved uncommon, though certain public TCRs appeared in numerous donors.

A word on this clone: Antigen specificity is unknown.

Measured with immunoSEQ multiplex PCR; TCRdb has only the in-frame clones, and not every one. Found here are 250,000 to 350,000 clones, roughly 90% of them singletons; the top ten hold 0.92%. The V and J genes are TRBV18 and TRBJ2-7; 7 bases align to TRBD2. The TCR sequence derives from a woman in her late teens or twenties in good health and CMV-seronegative. Sequenced material: PBMCs. For the CDR3, the DNA is TGTGCCAGCTCACCACGGGACTACTACGAGCAGTACTTC. This gives the protein CASSPRDYYEQYF.